Listed below are T cell receptor beta chains from one sample, sequenced in a study of beta chain features in type 1 diabetes. Profiled with immunoSEQ multiplex PCR; TCRdb holds only in-frame clones, not every one. The sample lists under 350,000 clones; 13% to 15% were seen once. The sample consisted of naive CD4+ T cells from blood. The source of these receptors is a man aged 30 to 45 with type 1 diabetes. Each CDR3 is given with its conserved first and last residue. The order of the fields is CDR3 DNA, CDR3 protein, V gene, D gene, J gene, clone size. D genes are given only for firm matches. For some rows the clone size is stated as once, few or many, or as a class when expanded; others skip it.

cdr3_nt: TGTGCCAGCAGCTACGGACAGCCTTTAGGCTACACCTTC
cdr3_aa: CASSYGQPLGYTF
v_call: TRBV7-2
d_call: NA
j_call: TRBJ1-2
clone_size: few

cdr3_nt: TGTGCCAGCAGCTTGGGCAGTAGCACAGATACGCAGTATTTT
cdr3_aa: CASSLGSSTDTQYF
v_call: TRBV7-3
d_call: NA
j_call: TRBJ2-3
clone_size: few

cdr3_nt: TGTGCCAGCAGCCCGGAGTGGAATACGCAGTATTTT
cdr3_aa: CASSPEWNTQYF
v_call: TRBV6-5
d_call: NA
j_call: TRBJ2-3
clone_size: few

cdr3_nt: TGTGCCAGCAGTTTCTCGGGAAAACCTAGAGAGCAGTACTTC
cdr3_aa: CASSFSGKPREQYF
v_call: TRBV28
d_call: NA
j_call: TRBJ2-7
clone_size: few

cdr3_nt: TGTGCCACCAGCAGAGGCCCCCAGCGGGACGACAATGAGCAGTTCTTC
cdr3_aa: CATSRGPQRDDNEQFF
v_call: TRBV15
d_call: TRBD2
j_call: TRBJ2-1
clone_size: few

cdr3_nt: TGTGCCAGCAGTGTGGACAGGGGAAAGGTAGAGACCCAGTACTTC
cdr3_aa: CASSVDRGKVETQYF
v_call: TRBV25-1
d_call: TRBD1
j_call: TRBJ2-5
clone_size: NA

cdr3_nt: TGTGCCAGCAGCTTAGTAACTACCGATACGCAGTATTTT
cdr3_aa: CASSLVTTDTQYF
v_call: TRBV11-2
d_call: NA
j_call: TRBJ2-3
clone_size: few

cdr3_nt: TGTGCCTGGAGTGTACGCGGGACCTACAATGAGCAGTTCTTC
cdr3_aa: CAWSVRGTYNEQFF
v_call: TRBV30
d_call: NA
j_call: TRBJ2-1
clone_size: NA

cdr3_nt: TGTGCCTGGAGTGTAAGGGGACAGGGAGACAATGAGCAGTTCTTC
cdr3_aa: CAWSVRGQGDNEQFF
v_call: TRBV30
d_call: TRBD1
j_call: TRBJ2-1
clone_size: NA

cdr3_nt: TGCGCCAGCAGTTTTCTAGCGGGAAGACTTCACAATGAGCAGTTCTTC
cdr3_aa: CASSFLAGRLHNEQFF
v_call: TRBV10-2
d_call: TRBD2
j_call: TRBJ2-1
clone_size: NA

cdr3_nt: TGTGCCAGCAGGGGAGCGGGAGACCCATACGAGCAGTACTTC
cdr3_aa: CASRGAGDPYEQYF
v_call: TRBV6-6
d_call: TRBD2
j_call: TRBJ2-7
clone_size: few

cdr3_nt: TGTGCCGAGGAGGGACGGAATGGAAACACCATATATTTT
cdr3_aa: CAEEGRNGNTIYF
v_call: TRBV30
d_call: NA
j_call: TRBJ1-3
clone_size: once

cdr3_nt: TGTGCCAGCAGCCAAGAGCTTCGACGGGGGACTAGAAATGAAAAACTGTTTTTT
cdr3_aa: CASSQELRRGTRNEKLFF
v_call: TRBV4-2
d_call: NA
j_call: TRBJ1-4
clone_size: NA

cdr3_nt: TGCGCCAGCAGCCAAGGACTAGCGGGCCCCCTCTCCTACGAGCAGTACTTC
cdr3_aa: CASSQGLAGPLSYEQYF
v_call: TRBV4-1
d_call: TRBD2
j_call: TRBJ2-7
clone_size: few

cdr3_nt: TGTGCCAGCAGCCAAGAGACCAGGGGGCAGAGTAATGAAAAACTGTTTTTT
cdr3_aa: CASSQETRGQSNEKLFF
v_call: TRBV4-2
d_call: TRBD1
j_call: TRBJ1-4
clone_size: NA

cdr3_nt: TGTGCCAGCAGCTCCCGGACACACCAAGAGACCCAGTACTTC
cdr3_aa: CASSSRTHQETQYF
v_call: TRBV7-9
d_call: NA
j_call: TRBJ2-5
clone_size: NA

cdr3_nt: TGTGCCTGGATCCCCGGACTAGCGGGAGCAGGGACCTACGAGCAGTACTTC
cdr3_aa: CAWIPGLAGAGTYEQYF
v_call: TRBV30
d_call: TRBD2
j_call: TRBJ2-7
clone_size: NA

cdr3_nt: TGTGCCAGCAGCCGGGGGGGCAGGGACACTGAAGCTTTCTTT
cdr3_aa: CASSRGGRDTEAFF
v_call: TRBV7-2
d_call: NA
j_call: TRBJ1-1
clone_size: NA

cdr3_nt: TGTGCCAGCAGTTACGGGCGGGAGGGCCAAGAGACCCAGTACTTC
cdr3_aa: CASSYGREGQETQYF
v_call: TRBV6-5
d_call: TRBD2
j_call: TRBJ2-5
clone_size: NA

cdr3_nt: TGTGCCAGCAGCGTAGGGGGAGGTTTCGGTGAAGCTTTCTTT
cdr3_aa: CASSVGGGFGEAFF
v_call: TRBV9
d_call: NA
j_call: TRBJ1-1
clone_size: NA

cdr3_nt: TGTGCCAGCAGTTTAGGGCTAGCGGGATCGCAGTTCTTC
cdr3_aa: CASSLGLAGSQFF
v_call: TRBV28
d_call: TRBD2
j_call: TRBJ2-1
clone_size: few

cdr3_nt: TGTGCCAGCAGCGTACTAGGACTAGCGGGACACGGGGAGCTGTTTTTT
cdr3_aa: CASSVLGLAGHGELFF
v_call: TRBV9
d_call: TRBD2
j_call: TRBJ2-2
clone_size: NA

cdr3_nt: TGTGCCAGCAGCCTACACGGGAGCTCCTACGAGCAGTACTTC
cdr3_aa: CASSLHGSSYEQYF
v_call: TRBV14
d_call: NA
j_call: TRBJ2-7
clone_size: few

cdr3_nt: TGTGCCAGCAGCAGGCAGGTTGCCAACTACGAGCAGTACTTC
cdr3_aa: CASSRQVANYEQYF
v_call: TRBV2
d_call: NA
j_call: TRBJ2-7
clone_size: NA

cdr3_nt: TGTGCCAGCAGCCCCTCTAGCGGGATGAGACATGAGCAGTTCTTC
cdr3_aa: CASSPSSGMRHEQFF
v_call: TRBV7-2
d_call: TRBD2
j_call: TRBJ2-1
clone_size: few

cdr3_nt: TGTGCCAGCAGTTGGTCCAGCGGGAGTCAAGAGACCCAGTACTTC
cdr3_aa: CASSWSSGSQETQYF
v_call: TRBV27
d_call: TRBD2
j_call: TRBJ2-5
clone_size: NA

cdr3_nt: TGCGCCAGCAGCTTGGACAGGGGAGCAGATACGCAGTATTTT
cdr3_aa: CASSLDRGADTQYF
v_call: TRBV5-1
d_call: TRBD1
j_call: TRBJ2-3
clone_size: few

cdr3_nt: TGCGCCAGCAGCTTGGTGACGGGGAACACTGAAGCTTTCTTT
cdr3_aa: CASSLVTGNTEAFF
v_call: TRBV5-1
d_call: NA
j_call: TRBJ1-1
clone_size: once

cdr3_nt: TGTGCCAGCAGCCAAGCTAGCGGGCTTCACAATGAGCAGTTCTTC
cdr3_aa: CASSQASGLHNEQFF
v_call: TRBV4-2
d_call: TRBD2
j_call: TRBJ2-1
clone_size: few

cdr3_nt: TGTGCCAGCAGCTCAACTAGCGGGAGTTTCAATGAGCAGTTCTTC
cdr3_aa: CASSSTSGSFNEQFF
v_call: TRBV7-8
d_call: TRBD2
j_call: TRBJ2-1
clone_size: few

cdr3_nt: TGCGCCAGCAGCTTGGCTAGCGGGGAAACCGGGGAGCTGTTTTTT
cdr3_aa: CASSLASGETGELFF
v_call: TRBV5-1
d_call: TRBD2
j_call: TRBJ2-2
clone_size: few

cdr3_nt: TGTGCCAGCACCCGAGGAGATACGCAGTATTTT
cdr3_aa: CASTRGDTQYF
v_call: TRBV27
d_call: NA
j_call: TRBJ2-3
clone_size: few

cdr3_nt: TGTGCCAGCAGCCCGAGACTACCAGATACGCAGTATTTT
cdr3_aa: CASSPRLPDTQYF
v_call: TRBV7-2
d_call: NA
j_call: TRBJ2-3
clone_size: few

cdr3_nt: TGTGCCAGCAGCGTAGCCGCGGACAATGAGCAGTTCTTC
cdr3_aa: CASSVAADNEQFF
v_call: TRBV9
d_call: NA
j_call: TRBJ2-1
clone_size: NA

cdr3_nt: TGTGCCAGCGGGATATGGACAGGACCGAACACCGGGGAGCTGTTTTTT
cdr3_aa: CASGIWTGPNTGELFF
v_call: TRBV5-6
d_call: TRBD1
j_call: TRBJ2-2
clone_size: NA

cdr3_nt: TGTGCCAGCAGCTTGGAGGTGGGCCTTGGCTACACCTTC
cdr3_aa: CASSLEVGLGYTF
v_call: TRBV7-8
d_call: NA
j_call: TRBJ1-2
clone_size: few

cdr3_nt: TGCAGCGTTGATTCCAAGAACACTGAAGCTTTCTTT
cdr3_aa: CSVDSKNTEAFF
v_call: TRBV29-1
d_call: NA
j_call: TRBJ1-1
clone_size: few

cdr3_nt: TGTGCCAGCAGTTCCGGGACATATAGCAATCAGCCCCAGCATTTT
cdr3_aa: CASSSGTYSNQPQHF
v_call: TRBV6-6
d_call: NA
j_call: TRBJ1-5
clone_size: NA

cdr3_nt: TGTGCCAGCAGCTTAGACAGACAGGAGCAGTACTTC
cdr3_aa: CASSLDRQEQYF
v_call: TRBV11-2
d_call: NA
j_call: TRBJ2-7
clone_size: NA

cdr3_nt: TGTGCCAGCAGCTTACAAGGAGGAGGGAGCACAGATACGCAGTATTTT
cdr3_aa: CASSLQGGGSTDTQYF
v_call: TRBV7-3
d_call: NA
j_call: TRBJ2-3
clone_size: NA

cdr3_nt: TGTGCCAGCAGCCCCTTCCAGACTGAAGCTTTCTTT
cdr3_aa: CASSPFQTEAFF
v_call: TRBV7-2
d_call: NA
j_call: TRBJ1-1
clone_size: NA

cdr3_nt: TGTGCCAGCAGCCCAACAGGGGGCCCTAACTATGGCTACACCTTC
cdr3_aa: CASSPTGGPNYGYTF
v_call: TRBV7-2
d_call: TRBD1
j_call: TRBJ1-2
clone_size: few

cdr3_nt: TGTGCCAGCAGCCATCGGGAGCGGGAGGCGCTCGGAAACATTCAGTACTTC
cdr3_aa: CASSHREREALGNIQYF
v_call: TRBV4-2
d_call: TRBD2
j_call: TRBJ2-4
clone_size: few

cdr3_nt: TGTGCACGGGGAGGTTTCACAGATACGCAGTATTTT
cdr3_aa: CARGGFTDTQYF
v_call: TRBV30
d_call: NA
j_call: TRBJ2-3
clone_size: NA

cdr3_nt: TGTGCCACCAGCAGAGATCGCACTGAAGCTTTCTTT
cdr3_aa: CATSRDRTEAFF
v_call: TRBV15
d_call: NA
j_call: TRBJ1-1
clone_size: few

cdr3_nt: TGCGCCAGCAGCTTGGAGAGAGGAAAGCCCCAGCATTTT
cdr3_aa: CASSLERGKPQHF
v_call: TRBV5-1
d_call: NA
j_call: TRBJ1-5
clone_size: NA

cdr3_nt: TGTGCCAGCAGTTACTCAGGGCTAGCGGGGGATACGCAGTATTTT
cdr3_aa: CASSYSGLAGDTQYF
v_call: TRBV6-5
d_call: TRBD2
j_call: TRBJ2-3
clone_size: few